This TCR beta chain was documented in a study of siplizumab effects on memory and regulatory T cells. Study-level results: Alloreactive sequences tracing back to unstimulated CD4+ memory cells were significantly reduced by siplizumab. Unstimulated naive T cells seemed to show more diversity than memory cells did, and they also seemed to be among the major contributors to the alloresponse. A small minority of alloreactive clones were mapped to unstimulated subsets.

Assaying covered some 10^5 TCR templates per sample. Produced via immunoSEQ multiplex PCR; TCRdb's table is partial and in-frame only. The sample lists about 98,000 clones, 80% to 95% seen once, with roughly 1.1% in the top ten. This CDR3 contains 13 residues. Germline V gene sequence: CDR1 SGHRS, CDR2 YFSETQ. V lost 4 bases to trimming and J lost 5 bases, with 12 bases between them. In the case of this clone: Its antigen remains unknown.

Input material: CD4+ T cells sorted from blood. V gene TRBV5-1 combines with J gene TRBJ1-2, with a tentative D call TRBD1 (5 bases). This receptor was obtained from a human donor in good health. In DNA form, the CDR3 reads TGCGCCAGCAGCGACAGCGCCCCTTATGGCTACACCTTC. Translated: CASSDSAPYGYTF.